One and the same sample provided the 30 T cell receptor beta chains below, sequenced in a study of spatial heterogeneity in lung cancer. TCRdb passed the 5' RACE reads through MiXCR, listing each CDR3 protein once. The top ten clones hold 20% of a sample with fewer than 6,500 distinct CDR3 sequences, more than 10% of them seen once. The time point: sample taken at primary tumor resection. Sequencing used normal lung tissue next to the tumor, obtained at surgery. The receptor source for this set is a female donor with early-stage non-small cell lung cancer.

This clonotype was seen only a few times. The J gene is TRBJ1-2, the V gene TRBV6-4; D ambiguous. Germline CDR1 and CDR2: MRHNA and SNTAGT. V lost 3 bases to trimming and J lost 5 bases, with 7 bases between them. The CDR3 spans 12 residues. CDR3 sequence (DNA): TGTGCCAGCAGTGAAAAGGGTTATGGCTACACCTTC. It translates to CASSEKGYGYTF.

For this clonotype: A much larger clone lies one base from this, so it may be a read error. V gene TRBV11-3 combines with J gene TRBJ2-1; D gene unclear. Germline CDR1 is SGHNT and CDR2 is YENEEA. This CDR3 is 15 amino acids long. Trimming took 5 bases from V and 3 from J, leaving 14 bases between them. DNA for the CDR3: TGTGCCAGCAGCCTCACCGACCTCTACTACAATGAGCAGTTCTTC. Translating it yields CASSLTDLYYNEQFF.

V usage is TRBV6-2 or TRBV6-3 and J usage is TRBJ2-7, with D perhaps TRBD1 or TRBD2 (5 bases each). Germline CDR1 and CDR2: MNHEY and SVGEGT. The V gene lost 8 bases and the J gene lost 5 bases, with 16 bases spanning the gap. This CDR3 has 13 residues. This chain's CDR3 is CASEGSPSDEQYF. The CDR3 DNA sequence: TGTGCCAGCGAGGGGTCCCCTTCAGACGAGCAGTACTTC.

The genes are TRBV6-6 and TRBJ1-5; D gene unclear. The germline gives CDR1 MNHNY, CDR2 SVGAGI (reference sequence). V was clipped by 8 bases and J by 0 bases, with 5 bases between them. The CDR3 length is 12 residues. The CDR3 here is CASCHSNQPQHF. Written as DNA, the CDR3 is TGTGCCAGCTGTCATAGCAATCAGCCCCAGCATTTT.

In its sample, this clonotype is medium-sized (0.01 to 0.1%). The chain employs TRBV7-2 and TRBJ2-3, with TRBD2 matching 9 bases. Germline V gene lookup returns CDR1 SGHTA and CDR2 FQGNSA. The V gene end was trimmed by 0 bases and the J gene end by 13 bases; junction bases not matched to a gene: 5. The CDR3 covers 13 residues. This chain's CDR3 is CASSLAGSGGEYF. The CDR3 region has the DNA TGTGCCAGCAGCTTAGCGGGTAGCGGGGGCGAGTATTTT.

By sample fraction, this clonotype is medium-sized (0.01 to 0.1%). The rearrangement joins TRBV20-1 to TRBJ2-7; TRBD2 aligns across 12 bases. Trimming cost V 5 bases and J 4 bases; bases outside gene matches: 6. The CDR3 has 14 amino acids. CDR1 and CDR2 from the germline V gene are DFQATT and SNEGSKA (reference sequence). CDR3 in DNA: TGCAGTGCTGGACAGACTAGCGGGGGTTACGAGCAGTACGTC. Protein product: CSAGQTSGGYEQYV.

The V and J genes are TRBV20-1 and TRBJ2-5; 10 bases line up with TRBD2. V was clipped by 3 bases and J by 5 bases; unmatched bases: 9. CDR3 length: 15 amino acids. The germline gives CDR1 DFQATT, CDR2 SNEGSKA (reference sequence). The CDR3 spells CSASRLAGAGETQYF. CDR3 in DNA: TGCAGTGCTAGTCGCCTAGCGGGAGCGGGCGAGACCCAGTACTTC.

In this sample, this clonotype is medium-sized (0.01 to 0.1%). CDR3 in DNA: TGTGCCAGCAGTTACCGGCCAGGTCAAGAGACCCAGTACTTC. This sequence encodes CASSYRPGQETQYF. The V gene is TRBV6-6, the J gene TRBJ2-5, with no clear D. The CDR3 has 14 residues. CDR1 and CDR2 (germline): MNHNY, SVGAGI (reference sequence). The germline V and J ends were trimmed by 2 bases and 2 bases, with 9 bases remaining between them.

This clonotype qualifies as medium-sized. The chain couples TRBV7-8 to TRBJ2-7; tentative D call: TRBD2 (7 bases). The CDR3 covers 15 residues. Germline CDR1 is SGHVS and CDR2 is FQNEAQ. Between the trimmed V and J ends, which lost 2 bases and 5 bases, there was a span of 16 bases. As DNA, the CDR3 is TGTGCCAGCAGCTTACAGGGGACTATGCTAAACGAGCAGTACTTC. Encoded protein: CASSLQGTMLNEQYF.

This clonotype was counted ten times or more. The chain recombines TRBV20-1 with TRBJ2-5, with TRBD2 matching over 7 bases. The CDR3 is 14 amino acids. CDR1 is DFQATT, CDR2 SNEGSKA, per germline (reference sequence). CDR3 sequence: CSNHGGSYQETQYF. In DNA, the CDR3 is TGCAGCAATCACGGGGGGTCGTACCAAGAGACCCAGTACTTC.

The chain combines TRBV12-3 or TRBV12-4 with TRBJ1-5; TRBD1 agrees at 9 bases. This CDR3 is built from 18 residues. With 5 bases clipped from V and 0 bases from J, the junction kept 11 bases outside the gene matches. This CDR3 is CASSPWGQGLGSNQPQHF. In DNA form, the CDR3 reads TGTGCCAGCAGTCCTTGGGGACAGGGTCTAGGTAGCAATCAGCCCCAGCATTTT.

DNA for the CDR3: TGTGCCAGTAGTGTGATGTGGCAGCCCCAGCATTTT. It yields the protein CASSVMWQPQHF. The chain couples TRBV19 to TRBJ1-5; D call uncertain. Per the germline V gene, CDR1 is LNHDA and CDR2 is SQIVND (reference sequence). The V end lost 5 bases, the J end lost 7 bases, and 9 bases lay between the germline ends. This CDR3 spans 12 amino acids.

By sample share, this clonotype is medium-sized. The CDR3 DNA reads as TGTGCCAGCAGTTCCCAGGGGCCTTATGGCTACACCTTC. Its translation: CASSSQGPYGYTF. The V call is TRBV28, the J call TRBJ1-2, with D possibly matching TRBD1 (6 bases). Per germline, CDR1 MDHEN and CDR2 SYDVKM. Trimming removed 4 bases from V and 5 bases from J, with 11 bases in between. The CDR3 length is 13 residues.

This clonotype was seen many times. This chain uses TRBV20-1 with TRBJ2-7; a possible D gene is TRBD1 (5 bases). From germline, CDR1 is DFQATT and CDR2 SNEGSKA (reference sequence). This CDR3 spans 13 amino acids. CDR3 amino acids: CSSRRLTAYEQYF. DNA of the CDR3: TGCAGCTCACGTAGGCTGACAGCCTACGAGCAGTACTTC.

This clonotype was seen repeatedly, ten times or more. The rearrangement links TRBV5-6 to TRBJ2-1; weak D call: TRBD2 (5 bases). The germline V and J ends were trimmed by 3 bases and 10 bases, with 11 bases remaining between them. CDR1 is SGHDT and CDR2 is YYEEEE in the germline V gene. CDR3 length: 12 residues. CDR3 nucleotide sequence: TGTGCCAGCAGCTCGAAAGACTACGAGCAGTTCTTC. Its translation is CASSSKDYEQFF. The whole variable domain, filled in from reference TRBV5-6 and TRBJ2-1, reads DAGVTQSPTHLIKTRGQQVTLRCSPKSGHDTVSWYQQALGQGPQFIFQYYEEEERQRGNFPDRFSGHQFPNYSSELNVNALLLGDSALYLCASSSKDYEQFFGPGTRLTVL.

By frequency in the sample, this clonotype is medium-sized (0.01 to 0.1%). This chain links TRBV20-1 with TRBJ1-2; perhaps TRBD1 as D (5 bases). This CDR3 contains 15 residues. Germline V gene sequence: CDR1 DFQATT, CDR2 SNEGSKA (reference sequence). The CDR3 is CSAGPSGAGDYGYTF. The CDR3 DNA sequence: TGCAGCGCAGGCCCCTCCGGGGCAGGCGATTATGGCTACACCTTC.

This clonotype appeared many times. DNA for the CDR3: TGTGCCAGCAGCCGGTCCGGGAGTGCAACTAATGAAAAACTGTTTTTT. The encoded protein is CASSRSGSATNEKLFF. The gene calls are TRBV7-2 and TRBJ1-4; D is unclear. Trimming took 5 bases from V and 0 from J, leaving 13 bases between them. CDR3 length: 16 residues. CDR1 SGHTA and CDR2 FQGNSA come from the germline V gene.

The V and J genes are TRBV28 and TRBJ1-1, with D possibly TRBD1 on 5 matching bases. With 5 bases removed from V and 0 bases from J, the gap between germline ends came to 13 bases. The germline gives CDR1 MDHEN, CDR2 SYDVKM. The CDR3 is 15 residues long. The CDR3: CASSPPGRLNTEAFF. The CDR3 coding sequence is TGTGCCAGCAGTCCACCGGGACGGTTGAACACTGAAGCTTTCTTT.

This clonotype is judged medium-sized. The chain couples TRBV11-3 to TRBJ2-2, with D unresolved. Germline CDR1 is SGHNT and CDR2 is YENEEA. The CDR3 has 14 amino acids. Between the trimmed V and J ends, which lost 2 bases and 5 bases, there was a span of 9 bases. DNA of the CDR3: TGTGCCAGCAGCTTAAGGCGGAGTACCGGGGAGCTGTTTTTT. This codes for CASSLRRSTGELFF. Together with reference TRBV11-3 and TRBJ2-2, the CDR3 gives the full variable domain: EAGVVQSPRYKIIEKKQPVAFWCNPISGHNTLYWYLQNLGQGPELLIRYENEEAVDDSQLPKDRFSAERLKGVDSTLKIQPAELGDSAVYLCASSLRRSTGELFFGEGSRLTVL.

This clonotype is medium-sized (0.01 to 0.1%) within its sample. The chain has TRBV29-1 and TRBJ2-1; D call uncertain. Germline V gives CDR1 SQVTM, CDR2 ANQGSEA. This CDR3 region has 11 residues. The V end was cut by 7 bases, the J end by 2 bases, with 6 bases between. CDR3 sequence (DNA): TGCAGCGCCGCACCCTACAATGAGCAGTTCTTC. This codes for CSAAPYNEQFF.

This clonotype was picked up many times. V and J are TRBV29-1 and TRBJ2-1; 7 nucleotides align to TRBD1. Trimming at V came to 8 bases and at J to 0 bases, leaving 7 bases not matched to a gene. There are 14 residues in the CDR3. Per germline, CDR1 SQVTM and CDR2 ANQGSEA. DNA of the CDR3: TGCAGCACCAACCGGGACAGCTCCTACAATGAGCAGTTCTTC. Residues: CSTNRDSSYNEQFF.

This clonotype has ten or more counts. This chain connects TRBV20-1 to TRBJ2-3, with TRBD2 identical over 11 bases. The CDR3 has 17 amino acids. V lost 6 bases and J lost 1; bases outside the gene matches: 12. CDR1 DFQATT and CDR2 SNEGSKA come from the germline V gene (reference sequence). The CDR3 loop is CSADLAGGGGRTDTQYF. CDR3 sequence (DNA): TGCAGTGCCGACCTAGCGGGAGGAGGAGGGCGCACAGATACGCAGTATTTT.

By frequency in the sample, this clonotype is medium-sized. This chain links TRBV7-2 with TRBJ2-5; 9 bases line up with TRBD1. The CDR3 covers 15 residues. V lost 5 bases and J lost 4; bases outside the gene matches: 8. Germline V CDR1 and CDR2: SGHTA, FQGNSA. CDR3 DNA: TGTGCCAGCAGCCGAATGGGACAGGGACGAGAGACCCAGTACTTC. It is translated as CASSRMGQGRETQYF. The full variable domain, completed using reference TRBV7-2 and TRBJ2-5, is GAGVSQSPSNKVTEKGKDVELRCDPISGHTALYWYRQSLGQGLEFLIYFQGNSAPDKSGLPSDRFSAERTGGSVSTLTIQRTQQEDSAVYLCASSRMGQGRETQYFGPGTRLLVL.

This clonotype appeared a few times. One end of the junction fails to match germline, which may point to a read error. The chain links TRBV20-1 to TRBJ2-1, with D perhaps assigned TRBD1 or TRBD2 (5 bases each). The CDR3 extends over 12 amino acids. The V gene's germline CDR1 is DFQATT and CDR2 SNEGSKA (reference sequence). The CDR3 spells CSASGFGARIVF. The DNA of the CDR3 is TGCAGTGCTAGTGGGTTCGGGGCACGCATAGTCTTC.

In its sample, this clonotype is medium-sized. The chain links TRBV13 to TRBJ2-1, with no clear D. V lost 3 bases to trimming and J lost 2 bases, with 8 bases between them. The germline V gene encodes CDR1 PRHDT and CDR2 FYEKMQ (reference sequence). The CDR3 covers 14 residues. The CDR3 reads CASSFRGPYNEQFF. CDR3 nucleotide sequence: TGTGCCAGCAGCTTTAGAGGTCCCTACAATGAGCAGTTCTTC.

This clonotype showed up many times. The chain has TRBV6-2 or TRBV6-3 and TRBJ2-1; D possibly corresponds to TRBD1 (5 bases). V lost 5 bases and J 2 bases, leaving 16 bases between the germline ends. The germline V gene has CDR1 MNHEY and CDR2 SVGEGT. There are 16 residues in the CDR3. CDR3 nucleotides: TGTGCCAGCAGTACAGATAGGGGTATCACCTACAATGAGCAGTTCTTC. Translated, it gives CASSTDRGITYNEQFF.

This chain connects TRBV23-1 to TRBJ2-1; 7 bases agree with TRBD1. TRBV23-1 has ORF status, its function being uncertain. After removal of 6 bases from V and 2 bases from J, the junction contained 10 bases not matched to a gene. The CDR3 has 16 residues. The CDR3 loop is CASSLHRGRAYNEQFF. As DNA, the CDR3 is TGCGCCAGCAGCCTTCACAGGGGCAGGGCCTACAATGAGCAGTTCTTC.

In its sample, this clonotype was seen many times. The chain carries TRBV7-3 and TRBJ2-1; 7 bases align to TRBD2. The CDR3 runs 14 residues. The J segment lost 8 bases and the V segment lost 1 base, leaving 5 bases of the junction unmatched. CDR1 is SGHTA and CDR2 is FQGTGA in the germline V gene. The CDR3 DNA sequence: TGTGCCAGCAGCTTAAATGCGGGGGACTATGAGCAGTTCTTC. Amino acid sequence: CASSLNAGDYEQFF.

CDR3 bases: TGTGCCAGCAGGAAACTAGGGCCCGCTATCAATGAGCAGTTCTTC. Translated, it gives CASRKLGPAINEQFF. This chain joins TRBV12-3 or TRBV12-4 and TRBJ2-1; tentatively, D is TRBD2 (5 bases). CDR3 length: 15 amino acids. Trimming removed 6 bases at V and 6 bases at J, with 18 bases between.

This clonotype was detected a few times. V and J are TRBV7-3 and TRBJ2-2; tentatively, D is TRBD1 (5 bases). CDR1 is SGHTA, CDR2 FQGTGA, per germline. The CDR3 consists of 12 residues. With 10 bases removed from V and 4 bases from J, the gap between germline ends came to 10 bases. CDR3 residues: CATQGATGELFF. The CDR3 DNA is TGTGCCACTCAGGGTGCCACCGGGGAGCTGTTTTTT.